The clone carrying this TCR beta chain appeared many times. Its antigen is currently unknown. These data belong to a study of Graves' ophthalmopathy and Graves' hyperthyroidism. For the study at large: Sampling took place at initial diagnosis, with peripheral blood obtained before any treatment. Overall study results and limits: The authors also found most expanded thyroid clonotypes above 0.001 frequency in blood.

RNA transcripts were the template, and TCR beta CDR3 regions were amplified from them. HTBI primers served in a first-round RT-PCR, which a second-round multiplex PCR followed. TCRdb itself ran the multiplex PCR reads through MiXCR, one entry per CDR3 protein. Of over 150,000 distinct CDR3 sequences in the sample, roughly two fifths were seen once. Exclusion covered patients with other autoimmune diseases or uncontrolled infections (as well as pregnancy or lactation). Clinical symptoms, serum thyroxine, TRAb, thyroid ultrasound and orbital computed tomography determined diagnosis. The sequenced sample consisted of peripheral blood. This receptor was obtained from a woman between 40 and 55 years old with Graves' ophthalmopathy.

CDR3 region: CASSFSGSRYEQYF. CDR3 bases: TGTGCCAGCAGCTTCAGCGGGAGTAGGTACGAGCAGTACTTC. The rearrangement joins TRBV6-2 or TRBV6-3 to TRBJ2-7, with 8 positions matching TRBD2. This CDR3 contains 14 residues. The junction had 8 bases not matched to a gene; V was cut back by 6 bases and J by 4 bases. The V gene's germline CDR1 is MNHEY and CDR2 SVGEGT.